This TCR beta chain stems from a study of glioma-infiltrating T cells. Broader study findings: Gliomas, especially low-grade, showed above-expected tissue-blood divergence; non-neoplastic patients showed below. Tissue and blood shared very few CDR3 sequences.

The iRepertoire nested amplicon-rescue multiplex PCR amplified TCR alpha and beta CDR3s from RNA. In TCRdb, the multiplex PCR reads were re-called with MiXCR into one record per CDR3 protein. The sample holds some 130,000 distinct CDR3 sequences, about 25% seen once. As for this clonotype: Its antigen is currently unknown.

Germline CDR1 is MDHEN and CDR2 is SYDVKM. Unmatched junction bases numbered 4, after V lost 2 bases and J lost 2 bases. CDR3 size: 16 residues. Material: glioma tissue, nonneoplastic brain tissue, or PBMCs (not recorded which). This receptor was taken from a human donor with low-grade glioma or glioblastoma, undergoing nonglioma brain surgery, or in good health (not recorded which). The genes are TRBV28 and TRBJ1-3, with 9 bases aligning to TRBD1. The CDR3 loop is CASSLGTGPPGNTIYF. The CDR3 coding sequence is TGTGCCAGCAGTTTAGGGACAGGGCCTCCTGGAAACACCATATATTTT.